This T cell receptor (beta chain) was profiled in a study of OX40 agonist ivuxolimab in advanced cancers. Study details: Ivuxolimab, an antibody that agonizes OX40 (CD134), was administered to the patients. Whole-study results and caveats: Researchers report that CD8+ T cells had, on average, more expanded clones than CD4+. At 0.1 to 3.0 mg/kg, clonal expansion of CD4+ and CD8+ blood T cells had occurred by week 6.

In the case of this clone: The antigen remains undetermined.

TCRdb keeps only in-frame clones here, not all; method: immunoSEQ multiplex PCR. The top ten hold about 20% of the sample, which has 39,000 or so clones, about 93% seen once. This receptor was obtained from an adult with an advanced solid tumor such as melanoma, head and neck, liver or kidney cancer. The sequencing used CD4+ or CD8+ T cells sorted from blood, collected in a trial of the OX40 agonist ivuxolimab.

The CDR3 DNA is TGTGCCAGCAGCGGGGAGGGGAGAACCGGGACTAGCGGGACCGAAGAGACCCAGTACTTC. Amino acid sequence: CASSGEGRTGTSGTEETQYF. The chain links TRBV9 to TRBJ2-5; TRBD2 agrees at 13 bases. The CDR3 length is 20 residues. V lost 3 bases, J lost 3 bases, and 17 bases stayed unmatched. CDR1 and CDR2 from the germline V gene are SGDLS and YYNGEE.